The present T cell receptor beta chain was sequenced within a study of blood T cell repertoires in COVID-19. As for the study in general: Spain, Italy and the United States supplied samples that represented acute and convalescent COVID-19. The cDNA or gDNA used as material had been derived from T cells, B-cell-depleted T cells, or PBMCs.

The CDR3 loop spans 14 amino acids. Germline trimming cut 8 bases from V and 7 bases from J; bases unmatched to any gene: 8. Per the germline V gene, CDR1 is MNHNY and CDR2 is SVGAGI (reference sequence). Per the original methods: Estimated nucleated cell counts came from reference gene primer amplification. The method was immunoSEQ multiplex PCR; TCRdb's version includes in-frame clones alone and lacks a portion of them. The D gene and trimming were derived from the DNA, and the V and J assignments and clone size from that table. This table has 90,000 to 120,000 clones, approximately 90% appearing once.

The V gene is TRBV6-6, the J gene TRBJ1-6; TRBD1 matches at 7 bases. The TCR was taken from a woman aged 80 or over with acute or convalescent COVID-19. What was sequenced was peripheral blood. The CDR3 sequence is CASYETGTNSPLHF. Written as DNA, the CDR3 is TGTGCCAGCTATGAGACAGGGACAAATTCACCCCTCCACTTT.